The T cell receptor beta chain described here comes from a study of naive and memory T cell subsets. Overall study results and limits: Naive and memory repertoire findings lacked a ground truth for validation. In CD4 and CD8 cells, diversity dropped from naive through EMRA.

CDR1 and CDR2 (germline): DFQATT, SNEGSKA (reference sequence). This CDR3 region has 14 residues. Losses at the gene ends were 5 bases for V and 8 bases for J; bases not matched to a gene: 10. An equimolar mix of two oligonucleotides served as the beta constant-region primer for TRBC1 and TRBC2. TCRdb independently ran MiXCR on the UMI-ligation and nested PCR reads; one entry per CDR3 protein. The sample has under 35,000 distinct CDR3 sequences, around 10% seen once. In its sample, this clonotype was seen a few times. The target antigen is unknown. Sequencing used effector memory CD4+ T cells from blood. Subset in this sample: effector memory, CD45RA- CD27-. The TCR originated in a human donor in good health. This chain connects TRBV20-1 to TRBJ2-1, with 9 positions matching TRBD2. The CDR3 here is CSAARARGGHEQFF. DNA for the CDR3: TGCAGTGCTGCCCGAGCGCGGGGGGGCCATGAGCAGTTCTTC.